This T cell receptor (beta chain) is from a study of T-cell memory formation after mild COVID-19. Study-level results: There was a balanced CD4/CD8 profile in clones contracting day 15 to 85, and later expanders leaned CD4+. Among CD4+ contracting clones, most were CM and EM, and CD8+ ones EMRA.

The CDR3 is 11 amino acids. In germline, CDR1 is DFQATT, CDR2 SNEGSKA (reference sequence). Constant-segment-primed 5'RACE gave TCR alpha and TCR beta cDNA libraries with sample barcodes and UMIs. In TCRdb, the 5' RACE reads were re-called with MiXCR into one record per CDR3 protein. The sample records roughly 500,000 distinct CDR3 sequences, roughly 20% being singletons. Remarks on this clonotype: Its target is not known.

The V gene is TRBV20-1, the J gene TRBJ2-5; a possible D gene is TRBD2 (6 bases). The sample taken for sequencing was PBMCs or a T cell subset sorted from them (not recorded which). The clonotype comes from an adult woman who had mild COVID-19 (a few samples of this study predate the infection). Cell type and time point are not known. The CDR3 bases are TGCAGCACAGGTCGGGGGGAGACCCAGTACTTC. It translates to CSTGRGETQYF.